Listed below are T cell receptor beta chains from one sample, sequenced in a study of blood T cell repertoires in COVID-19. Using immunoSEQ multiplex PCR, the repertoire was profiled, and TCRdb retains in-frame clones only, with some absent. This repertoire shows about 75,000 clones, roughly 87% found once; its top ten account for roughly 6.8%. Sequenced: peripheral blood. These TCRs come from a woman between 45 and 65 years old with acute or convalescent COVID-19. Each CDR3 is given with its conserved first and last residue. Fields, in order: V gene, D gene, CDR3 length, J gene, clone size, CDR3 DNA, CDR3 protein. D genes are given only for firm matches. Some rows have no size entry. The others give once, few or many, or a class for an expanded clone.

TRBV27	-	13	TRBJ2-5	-	TGTGCCAGCAGTCCCGTGTACCAAGAGACCCAGTACTTC	CASSPVYQETQYF
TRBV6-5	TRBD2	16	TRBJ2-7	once	TGTGCCAGCAGTTACACCCCCCCGGGGGGTCCATACGAGCAGTACTTC	CASSYTPPGGPYEQYF
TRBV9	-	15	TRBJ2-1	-	TGTGCCAGCAGCGGCGGGGTTAGCTCCTACAATGAGCAGTTCTTC	CASSGGVSSYNEQFF
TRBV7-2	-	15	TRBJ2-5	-	TGTGCCAGCAGCTTATACCTCGCCATTGCGGAGACCCAGTACTTC	CASSLYLAIAETQYF
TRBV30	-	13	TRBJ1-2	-	TGTGCCTGGAGTGTAGGGGGGGACTATGGCTACACCTTC	CAWSVGGDYGYTF
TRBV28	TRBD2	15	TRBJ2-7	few	TGTGCCAGCAACCTGGGTGCGGGAGCCTCCTACGAGCAGTACTTC	CASNLGAGASYEQYF
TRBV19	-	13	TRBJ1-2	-	TGTGCCAGTAGTAAGCAGGGCCTCTATGGCTACACCTTC	CASSKQGLYGYTF
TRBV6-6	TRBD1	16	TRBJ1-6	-	TGTGCCAGCAGTCACAGACCGGGACAGGTTTATTCACCCCTCCACTTT	CASSHRPGQVYSPLHF
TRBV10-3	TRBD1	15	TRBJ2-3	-	TGTGCCATCAAGGGGGACAGAGTGTCCACAGATACGCAGTATTTT	CAIKGDRVSTDTQYF
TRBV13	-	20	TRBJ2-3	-	TGTGCCAGCAGCCCGTTAGGGGAGGATCTCATCGGTACGATCACAGATACGCAGTATTTT	CASSPLGEDLIGTITDTQYF
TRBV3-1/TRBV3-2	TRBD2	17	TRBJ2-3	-	TGTGCCAGCAGCCAAGAGTCCGGGGGGGTGTCAACAGATACGCAGTATTTT	CASSQESGGVSTDTQYF
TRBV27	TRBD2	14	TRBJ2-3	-	TGTGCCAGCAAGACTAGCGGGAGATCGGATACGCAGTATTTT	CASKTSGRSDTQYF
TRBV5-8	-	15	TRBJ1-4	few	TGTGCCAGCAGCACCTGGACAGCCAGCGGTGAAAAACTGTTTTTT	CASSTWTASGEKLFF
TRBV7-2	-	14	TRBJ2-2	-	TGTGCCAGCAGCATCGGGGTTGGCACCGGGGAGCTGTTTTTT	CASSIGVGTGELFF
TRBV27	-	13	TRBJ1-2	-	TGTGCCAGTCGGAGGGGATCAAACTATGGCTACACCTTC	CASRRGSNYGYTF
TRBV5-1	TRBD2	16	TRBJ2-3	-	TGCGCCAGCAGCGCGGGACTAGCGGGGGACACAGATACGCAGTATTTT	CASSAGLAGDTDTQYF
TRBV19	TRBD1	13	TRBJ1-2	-	TGTGCCAGTAAAGAGGGACAGCATCATGGCTACACCTTC	CASKEGQHHGYTF
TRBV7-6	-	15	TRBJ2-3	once	TGTGCCAGCTCCCCCAGGGGCGGACTCACAGATACGCAGTATTTT	CASSPRGGLTDTQYF
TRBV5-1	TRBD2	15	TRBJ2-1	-	TGCGCCAGCAGCTTGGCGGGGGTAGCGGGGAGCGAGCAGTTCTTC	CASSLAGVAGSEQFF
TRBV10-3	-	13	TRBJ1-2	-	TGTGCCATCAGACAGTCGGCAAACTATGGCTACACCTTC	CAIRQSANYGYTF
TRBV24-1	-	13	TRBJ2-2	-	TGTGCCACGACTGACTCAACAACCGGGGAGCTGTTTTTT	CATTDSTTGELFF
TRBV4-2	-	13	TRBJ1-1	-	TGTGCCAGCAGCCAACTCTTGAACACTGAAGCTTTCTTT	CASSQLLNTEAFF
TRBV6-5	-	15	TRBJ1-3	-	TGTGCCAGCAGTTACTCACAGGGCTCTGGAAACACCATATATTTT	CASSYSQGSGNTIYF
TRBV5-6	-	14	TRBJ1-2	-	TGTGCCAGCAGCTTGGGACAGGTTAACTATGGCTACACCTTC	CASSLGQVNYGYTF
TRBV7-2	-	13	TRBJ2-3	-	TGTGCCAGCAGCTCAACGACTACAGATACGCAGTATTTT	CASSSTTTDTQYF
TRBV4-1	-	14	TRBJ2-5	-	TGCGCCAGCAGCCAAGTCAGGCCGGGGGAGACCCAGTACTTC	CASSQVRPGETQYF